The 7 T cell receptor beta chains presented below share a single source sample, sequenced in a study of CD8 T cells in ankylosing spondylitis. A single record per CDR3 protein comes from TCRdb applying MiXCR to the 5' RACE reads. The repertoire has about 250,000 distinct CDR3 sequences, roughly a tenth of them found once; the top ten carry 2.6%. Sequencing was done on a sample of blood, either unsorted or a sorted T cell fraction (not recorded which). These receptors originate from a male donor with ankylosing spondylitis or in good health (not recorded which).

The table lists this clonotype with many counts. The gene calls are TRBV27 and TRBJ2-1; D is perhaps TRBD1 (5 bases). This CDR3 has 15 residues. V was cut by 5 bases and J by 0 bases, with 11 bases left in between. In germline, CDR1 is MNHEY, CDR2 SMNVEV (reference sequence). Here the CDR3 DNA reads TGTGCCAGCAGTAGACACAGGAGCTCCTACAATGAGCAGTTCTTC. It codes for CASSRHRSSYNEQFF.

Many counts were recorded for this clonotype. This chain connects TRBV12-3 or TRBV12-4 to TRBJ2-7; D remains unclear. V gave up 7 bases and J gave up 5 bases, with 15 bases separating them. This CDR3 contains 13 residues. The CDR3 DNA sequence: TGTGCCAGCACCTTCGGGTGGGTGAACGAGCAGTACTTC. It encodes CASTFGWVNEQYF.

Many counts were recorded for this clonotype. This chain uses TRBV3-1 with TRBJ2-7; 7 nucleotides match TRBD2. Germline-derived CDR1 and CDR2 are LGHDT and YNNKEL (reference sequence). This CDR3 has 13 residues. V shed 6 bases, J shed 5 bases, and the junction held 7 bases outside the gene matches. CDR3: CASSLRGGNEQYF. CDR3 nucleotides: TGTGCCAGCAGTCTGAGGGGAGGGAACGAGCAGTACTTC.

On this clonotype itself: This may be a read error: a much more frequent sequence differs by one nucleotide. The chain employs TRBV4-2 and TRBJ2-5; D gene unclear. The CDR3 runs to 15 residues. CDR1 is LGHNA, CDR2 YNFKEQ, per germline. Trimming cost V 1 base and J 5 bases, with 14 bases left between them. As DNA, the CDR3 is TGTGCCAGCAGCCAAGGTTTGTCAGGACGGGAGACCCAGTACTTC. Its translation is CASSQGLSGRETQYF.

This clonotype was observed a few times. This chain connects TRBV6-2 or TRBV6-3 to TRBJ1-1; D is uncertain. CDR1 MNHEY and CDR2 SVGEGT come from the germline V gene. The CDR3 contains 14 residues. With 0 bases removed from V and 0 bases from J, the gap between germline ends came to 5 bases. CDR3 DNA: TGTGCCAGCAGTTACTCGACTTTGAACACTGAAGCTTTCTTT. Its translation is CASSYSTLNTEAFF.

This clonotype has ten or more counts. Written as DNA, the CDR3 is TGTGCCAGCAGCCAAGGGATTTACAATGAGCAGTTCTTC. Its protein product is CASSQGIYNEQFF. The chain employs TRBV11-2 and TRBJ2-1; D gene unclear. V was pared by 5 bases and J by 4 bases, with 9 bases between. The CDR3 loop spans 13 amino acids. The V gene's germline CDR1 is SGHAT and CDR2 FQNNGV.

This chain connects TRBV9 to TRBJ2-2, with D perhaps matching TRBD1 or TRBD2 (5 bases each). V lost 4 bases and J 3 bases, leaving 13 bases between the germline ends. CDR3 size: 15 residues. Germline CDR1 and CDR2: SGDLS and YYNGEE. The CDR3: CASSTKGRDTGELFF. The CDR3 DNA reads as TGTGCCAGCAGCACCAAGGGGCGGGACACCGGGGAGCTGTTTTTT.